Presented here are 5 T cell receptor beta chains from one specimen sequenced in a study of blood T cell repertoires in COVID-19. Measured with immunoSEQ multiplex PCR; TCRdb has only the in-frame clones, and not every one. The sample holds 84,000 or so clones, around 80% seen once. Sequencing used peripheral blood. The receptor set was obtained from a human donor in a cohort sampled during active COVID-19.

This clone has more than one count but fewer than ten. The chain joins TRBV29-1 to TRBJ2-5; 11 nucleotides align to TRBD2. After removal of 1 base from V and 7 bases from J, the junction contained 2 bases not matched to a gene. Germline-derived CDR1 and CDR2 are SQVTM and ANQGSEA. The CDR3 has 13 residues. The CDR3 protein is CSVEGGTSGTQYF. The DNA of the CDR3 is TGCAGCGTTGAAGGCGGGACTAGCGGGACCCAGTACTTC.

The chain couples TRBV6-6 to TRBJ1-1, with 7 nucleotides matching TRBD1. The ends lost 5 bases at V and 5 bases at J; junction bases unmatched: 14. Looked up from germline, CDR1 is MNHNY and CDR2 is SVGAGI (reference sequence). The CDR3 sequence is 16 residues long. The CDR3 sequence: CASSIPLRGRETEAFF. The DNA of the CDR3 is TGTGCCAGCAGTATCCCTCTGAGGGGGCGAGAGACTGAAGCTTTCTTT.

The rearrangement joins TRBV12-3 or TRBV12-4 to TRBJ2-1, with D perhaps TRBD2 (5 bases). The CDR3 consists of 13 residues. V lost 7 bases and J 9 bases, leaving 16 bases between the germline ends. As DNA, the CDR3 is TGTGCCAGCACCGGGAACCGAGTAGGTGAGCAGTTCTTC. Its protein product is CASTGNRVGEQFF.

The CDR3 region is CASGQGGNEQFF. For the CDR3, the DNA is TGTGCCTCTGGACAGGGCGGCAATGAGCAGTTCTTC. The chain is built from TRBV30 and TRBJ2-1; the match to TRBD1 covers 8 bases. Germline loops: CDR1 GTSNPN, CDR2 SVGIG (reference sequence). V trimming: 7 bases; J trimming: 6 bases; junction bases outside the gene matches: 5. CDR3 length: 12 residues.

The chain couples TRBV6-5 to TRBJ1-2; 8 positions match TRBD1. V shed 8 bases, J shed 7 bases, and the junction held 9 bases outside the gene matches. Germline CDR1 reads MNHEY; CDR2 reads SVGAGI. The CDR3 has 13 amino acids. Here the CDR3 DNA reads TGTGCCAGCTCTTCATCAGGGGGCTTTGGCTACACCTTC. As protein: CASSSSGGFGYTF.